The 20 T cell receptor beta chains below were found in one sample sequenced in a study of T-cell memory formation after mild COVID-19. TCRdb redid the calling of the 5' RACE reads with MiXCR, one entry per CDR3 protein. The sample shows under 450,000 distinct CDR3 sequences, 20% to 30% of them seen only once. Material: PBMCs or a T cell subset sorted from them (not recorded which). These receptors were taken from an adult woman who had mild COVID-19 (a few samples of this study predate the infection). Cell type and time point are not known.

This clonotype was found a few times. CDR3: CASSYLAGELTDTQYF. The CDR3 DNA reads as TGTGCCAGCAGTTACTTAGCGGGAGAGCTCACAGATACGCAGTATTTT. The rearrangement uses TRBV6-2 or TRBV6-3 and TRBJ2-3; TRBD2 agrees at 9 bases. Germline-derived CDR1 and CDR2 are MNHEY and SVGEGT. The CDR3 consists of 16 residues. With V trimmed by 1 base and J by 2 bases, 4 bases remained unmatched.

This clonotype was recorded at least ten times. CDR3 loop: CASSFKSPNEQFF. The CDR3 DNA reads as TGTGCCAGCAGTTTTAAGAGCCCCAATGAGCAGTTCTTC. The chain recombines TRBV12-3 or TRBV12-4 with TRBJ2-1; no firm D call. This CDR3 is built from 13 residues. Trimming shortened V by 3 bases and J by 6 bases, and 9 bases separated the two germline ends.

The table lists this clonotype with many counts. The chain is built from TRBV7-2 and TRBJ1-1; D gene uncertain. Germline CDR1 and CDR2: SGHTA and FQGNSA. The CDR3 spans 13 residues. The V end lost 1 base, the J end lost 1 base, and 4 bases lay between the germline ends. CDR3 amino acids: CASSLGRNTEAFF. The CDR3 coding sequence is TGTGCCAGCAGCTTAGGGAGGAACACTGAAGCTTTCTTT.

The chain employs TRBV2 and TRBJ2-1; no clear D gene. The CDR3 runs 16 residues. From germline, CDR1 is SNHLY and CDR2 FYNNEI. V gave up 8 bases and J gave up 4 bases, with 21 bases separating them. The CDR3 sequence: CASSRQEASPYNEQFF. In DNA form, the CDR3 reads TGTGCCAGCTCTCGACAAGAGGCCTCCCCTTACAATGAGCAGTTCTTC. Combining the CDR3 with reference TRBV2 and TRBJ2-1 gives the whole variable domain EPEVTQTPSHQVTQMGQEVILRCVPISNHLYFYWYRQILGQKVEFLVSFYNNEISEKSEIFDDQFSVERPDGSNFTLKIRSTKLEDSAMYFCASSRQEASPYNEQFFGPGTRLTVL.

This rearrangement joins TRBV4-2 to TRBJ2-4; TRBD2 agrees at 14 bases. In germline, CDR1 is LGHNA, CDR2 YNFKEQ. The length of the CDR3 is 22 residues. The V and J ends lost 4 bases and 5 bases, in that order; junction bases with no gene match: 22. CDR3 sequence reads: CASSRISEGTSGSPLFQNIQYF. The CDR3 DNA sequence: TGTGCCAGCAGCCGGATCTCTGAAGGGACTAGCGGGAGCCCCCTCTTTCAAAACATTCAGTACTTC.

This sequence joins TRBV4-1 and TRBJ1-2; 10 bases are shared with TRBD1. The CDR3 contains 16 residues. The V and J ends lost 6 bases and 7 bases, in that order; junction bases with no gene match: 14. CDR1 and CDR2 from the germline V gene are MGHRA and YSYEKL. The CDR3 loop is CASSAPQGQGSSGYTF. The CDR3, as DNA: TGCGCCAGCAGTGCCCCCCAGGGACAGGGGAGTTCTGGCTACACCTTC.

The chain joins TRBV7-2 to TRBJ2-3; 9 positions match TRBD2. The CDR3 has 18 residues. Unmatched junction bases numbered 11, after V lost 0 bases and J lost 4 bases. The germline V gene has CDR1 SGHTA and CDR2 FQGNSA. DNA for the CDR3: TGTGCCAGCAGCTTAGCGTTTAGCGGGAGCGCTGGGCCAGATACGCAGTATTTT. Its translation is CASSLAFSGSAGPDTQYF.

In its sample, this clonotype was seen many times. The chain links TRBV27 to TRBJ1-5; 9 positions match TRBD1. The CDR3 loop spans 15 amino acids. Germline-derived CDR1 and CDR2 are MNHEY and SMNVEV (reference sequence). V lost 6 bases, J lost 1 base, and 4 bases stayed unmatched. The CDR3 spells CASRRQGGSNQPQHF. CDR3 DNA sequence: TGTGCCAGCAGGAGACAGGGGGGGAGCAATCAGCCCCAGCATTTT.

This clonotype was found a few times. The chain is built from TRBV4-2 and TRBJ2-1; D remains unclear. The length of the CDR3 is 14 residues. Deletions cut 0 bases from V and 10 bases from J, with 13 bases between. The germline V gene encodes CDR1 LGHNA and CDR2 YNFKEQ. CDR3 coding DNA: TGTGCCAGCAGCCAAGATCGGAATTTGGGGGAGCAGTTCTTC. This encodes CASSQDRNLGEQFF.

This rearrangement joins TRBV7-3 to TRBJ2-5; perhaps D is TRBD1 or TRBD2 (5 bases each). V shed 4 bases and J shed 5 bases, with 14 bases lying between them. Germline CDR1 SGHTA, CDR2 FQGTGA. This CDR3 region has 14 residues. This chain's CDR3 is CASSSSGRTETQYF. CDR3 DNA: TGTGCCAGCAGCTCCTCGGGACGCACGGAGACCCAGTACTTC.

In DNA, the CDR3 is TGCGCCAGCAGCCAAGATCGGGGGGGAATGGGATCCTACGAGCAGTACTTC. Translating gives CASSQDRGGMGSYEQYF. The genes are TRBV4-3 and TRBJ2-7, with 8 bases identical to TRBD2. This CDR3 is 17 amino acids long. V trimming: 0 bases; J trimming: 1 base; junction bases outside the gene matches: 8. The germline CDR1 and CDR2 sequences are LGHNA and YSLEER.

This chain joins TRBV12-3 or TRBV12-4 and TRBJ2-4; no clear D. Deletions cut 2 bases from V and 3 bases from J, with 8 bases between. The CDR3 extends over 14 amino acids. The CDR3 spells CASSLSLGKNIQYF. The DNA for the CDR3 is TGTGCCAGCAGTTTAAGCTTGGGCAAAAACATTCAGTACTTC.

V is TRBV6-5 and J is TRBJ1-5, with D possibly matching TRBD1 (6 bases). The CDR3 is 15 residues long. Trimming took 5 bases from V and 5 from J, leaving 16 bases between them. Germline CDR1 is MNHEY and CDR2 is SVGAGI. In nucleotides, the CDR3 is TGTGCCAGCAGTCCCCGTAACAGGGAATATCAGCCCCAGCATTTT. Translated: CASSPRNREYQPQHF.

The V and J genes are TRBV5-1 and TRBJ2-5, with 10 bases fitting TRBD2. Trimming at V came to 0 bases and at J to 5 bases, leaving 4 bases not matched to a gene. Germline CDR1 and CDR2: SGHRS and YFSETQ. This CDR3 has 15 residues. CDR3 region: CASSLAVSGRETQYF. The DNA for the CDR3 is TGCGCCAGCAGCTTGGCGGTTAGCGGGAGGGAGACCCAGTACTTC.

This clonotype was observed a handful of times. The V call is TRBV7-6, the J call TRBJ2-2, with 7 positions matching TRBD2. CDR3 size: 15 residues. V shed 0 bases, J shed 7 bases, and the junction held 5 bases outside the gene matches. The germline gives CDR1 SGHVS, CDR2 FNYEAQ. The CDR3 nucleotides are TGTGCCAGCAGCTTAGCCCCGGCTAGCGGCGGGGAGCTGTTTTTT. It is translated as CASSLAPASGGELFF.

This clonotype was seen ten or more times. The chain couples TRBV18 to TRBJ2-7; 10 bases line up with TRBD1. Per germline, CDR1 KGHSH and CDR2 LQKENI. The CDR3 covers 15 residues. V was clipped by 2 bases and J by 3 bases; unmatched bases: 4. CDR3 loop: CASSPGDRGVYEQYF. For the CDR3, the DNA is TGTGCCAGCTCACCAGGGGACAGGGGAGTCTACGAGCAGTACTTC.

V usage is TRBV10-3 and J usage is TRBJ2-7; the D is unclear. This CDR3 region has 13 residues. V gave up 4 bases and J gave up 0 bases, with 7 bases separating them. The germline CDR1 and CDR2 sequences are ENHRY and SYGVKD. CDR3 amino acids: CAISVEISYEQYF. The DNA for the CDR3 is TGTGCCATCAGTGTCGAGATCTCCTACGAGCAGTACTTC.

The rearrangement uses TRBV7-9 and TRBJ1-6; D gene ambiguous. CDR1 SEHNR and CDR2 FQNEAQ come from the germline V gene (reference sequence). This CDR3 comprises 13 residues. The germline V and J ends were trimmed by 5 bases and 14 bases, with 16 bases remaining between them. The CDR3 protein is CASSDGDGWALHF. The CDR3 DNA sequence: TGTGCCAGCAGCGACGGGGATGGATGGGCCCTCCACTTT.

The V gene is TRBV5-1, the J gene TRBJ1-2; D not certain. Trimming took off 1 base at V and 0 bases at J, with 7 bases between the two ends. This CDR3 is built from 14 residues. Germline values: CDR1 SGHRS, CDR2 YFSETQ. The CDR3 region is CASSLTVSNYGYTF. The CDR3 DNA is TGCGCCAGCAGCTTGACAGTCTCTAACTATGGCTACACCTTC.

CDR3 loop: CASSADRDGGYEQYF. CDR3 coding DNA: TGTGCCAGCAGCGCCGACCGGGACGGGGGGTACGAGCAGTACTTC. The chain uses TRBV9 and TRBJ2-7, with 7 bases fitting TRBD2. Trimming removed 3 bases from V and 4 bases from J; junction bases left unmatched: 10. CDR1 is SGDLS, CDR2 YYNGEE, per germline. This CDR3 is built from 15 residues.